These T cell receptor beta chains were read from a single sample in a study of graft-versus-host responses after intestinal transplantation. Sequenced by immunoSEQ multiplex PCR; TCRdb stores in-frame clones only, minus some. The sample yields 75,000 to 100,000 clones, more than 75% seen once. This material consisted of PBMCs, taken 255 days after intestinal transplant. The receptors stem from a human patient who received an intestinal transplant, so some T cells may come from the graft donor. Both conserved end residues are part of each CDR3. Clone sizes are given selectively: once, few, many, or a class where the clone is expanded.

CDR3: CASSYGEVDVAYEQYF
J: TRBJ2-7
V: TRBV6-5
size: NA

CDR3: CASSSLGGWETPWTLGEKLFF
J: TRBJ1-4
V: TRBV27
size: NA

CDR3: CASSHGLPTEAFF
J: TRBJ1-1
V: TRBV28
size: few

CDR3: CASSSDPASGNEQFF
J: TRBJ2-1
V: TRBV6-5
size: NA

CDR3: CASSEGDNYGYTF
J: TRBJ1-2
V: TRBV6-4
size: large

CDR3: CAWSLDRLNTEAFF
J: TRBJ1-1
V: TRBV30
size: once

CDR3: CASSLLSGLVSGANVLTF
J: TRBJ2-6
V: TRBV5-6
size: NA

CDR3: CASSQDVAASYEQYF
J: TRBJ2-7
V: TRBV4-2
size: NA

CDR3: CASSPKLSGTANTGELFF
J: TRBJ2-2
V: TRBV5-1
size: NA

CDR3: CASSLGTLNTQYF
J: TRBJ2-3
V: TRBV7-2
size: NA

CDR3: CASSFTGSSNQPQHF
J: TRBJ1-5
V: TRBV28
size: NA

CDR3: CASSEGGRYGYTF
J: TRBJ1-2
V: TRBV2
size: NA

CDR3: CASSRFKVGYEQFF
J: TRBJ2-1
V: TRBV7-2
size: NA

CDR3: CAGAAGLYSYEQYF
J: TRBJ2-7
V: TRBV6-1
size: NA

CDR3: CASSQDRDRGYEQYF
J: NA
V: TRBV4-2
size: NA

CDR3: CASSPTFGTEAFF
J: TRBJ1-1
V: TRBV7-3
size: NA

CDR3: CASSLDGPPYNEQFF
J: TRBJ2-1
V: TRBV5-1
size: NA

CDR3: CASSPYNEGGPYNEQFF
J: TRBJ2-1
V: TRBV27
size: NA

CDR3: CASSSGQGALGETQYF
J: TRBJ2-5
V: TRBV7-9
size: NA

CDR3: CASSLKDTQYF
J: TRBJ2-3
V: TRBV2
size: NA

CDR3: CASSLGQGNEQFF
J: TRBJ2-1
V: TRBV13
size: few

CDR3: CASKVGTYSGNTIYF
J: TRBJ1-3
V: TRBV6-5
size: NA

CDR3: CASSLTWLSGASGELFF
J: TRBJ2-2
V: TRBV7-2
size: NA

CDR3: CASSVVRPDRERTNYGYTF
J: TRBJ1-2
V: TRBV9
size: NA

CDR3: CASRTDLPTGELFF
J: TRBJ2-2
V: TRBV5-1
size: NA

CDR3: CASSRGRDTQYF
J: TRBJ2-3
V: TRBV27
size: NA

CDR3: CASRLGPGSYEQYF
J: TRBJ2-7
V: TRBV6-5
size: few

CDR3: CASSSQGPNQPQHF
J: TRBJ1-5
V: TRBV27
size: NA

CDR3: CASTFPFF
J: TRBJ1-1
V: TRBV5-8
size: NA

CDR3: CASSGAGVATGELFF
J: TRBJ2-2
V: TRBV5-4
size: NA

CDR3: CASSLGSLAGGTDTQYF
J: TRBJ2-3
V: TRBV11-1
size: NA

CDR3: CASSFGLAGDEQFF
J: TRBJ2-1
V: TRBV13
size: NA

CDR3: CASSERHLNQPQHF
J: TRBJ1-5
V: TRBV6-1
size: NA

CDR3: CASSLSTNTEAFF
J: TRBJ1-1
V: TRBV5-6
size: few

CDR3: CASSLLGSAPYNEQFF
J: TRBJ2-1
V: TRBV13
size: NA

CDR3: CASRDRGYNEQFF
J: TRBJ2-1
V: TRBV5-1
size: NA

CDR3: CASSIRGKGNTIYF
J: TRBJ1-3
V: TRBV19
size: once

CDR3: CSAPMKTLRRDNEQFF
J: TRBJ2-1
V: TRBV29-1
size: NA

CDR3: CASGGQGGHEQYF
J: TRBJ2-7
V: TRBV6-1
size: NA

CDR3: CASSPDSLLYEQYF
J: TRBJ2-7
V: TRBV6-5
size: NA

CDR3: CAWSPDRGGYGYTF
J: TRBJ1-2
V: TRBV30
size: NA

CDR3: CASRQTGTSGGSYNEQFF
J: TRBJ2-1
V: TRBV5-1
size: few

CDR3: CAWSVLGPEAFF
J: TRBJ1-1
V: TRBV30
size: once

CDR3: CASSPQGAQETQYF
J: TRBJ2-5
V: TRBV18
size: NA

CDR3: CASSPRDTQETQYF
J: TRBJ2-5
V: TRBV9
size: few

CDR3: CATSVSRQGNYEQYF
J: TRBJ2-7
V: TRBV15
size: NA

CDR3: CASRSRDYYGYTF
J: TRBJ1-2
V: TRBV7-2
size: NA

CDR3: CASRPLGGGQETQYF
J: TRBJ2-5
V: TRBV5-4
size: NA

CDR3: CASSGDYRTDTQYF
J: TRBJ2-3
V: TRBV6-1
size: NA

CDR3: CASSRRQGETQYF
J: TRBJ2-5
V: TRBV4-1
size: NA

CDR3: CASSQLTGNEQFF
J: TRBJ2-1
V: TRBV4-1
size: NA

CDR3: CASSLAERLPGEQFF
J: TRBJ2-1
V: TRBV5-1
size: NA

CDR3: CASSLGGPSTPTDTQYF
J: TRBJ2-3
V: TRBV7-9
size: NA

CDR3: CASRLLRGTYEQYF
J: TRBJ2-7
V: TRBV28
size: NA